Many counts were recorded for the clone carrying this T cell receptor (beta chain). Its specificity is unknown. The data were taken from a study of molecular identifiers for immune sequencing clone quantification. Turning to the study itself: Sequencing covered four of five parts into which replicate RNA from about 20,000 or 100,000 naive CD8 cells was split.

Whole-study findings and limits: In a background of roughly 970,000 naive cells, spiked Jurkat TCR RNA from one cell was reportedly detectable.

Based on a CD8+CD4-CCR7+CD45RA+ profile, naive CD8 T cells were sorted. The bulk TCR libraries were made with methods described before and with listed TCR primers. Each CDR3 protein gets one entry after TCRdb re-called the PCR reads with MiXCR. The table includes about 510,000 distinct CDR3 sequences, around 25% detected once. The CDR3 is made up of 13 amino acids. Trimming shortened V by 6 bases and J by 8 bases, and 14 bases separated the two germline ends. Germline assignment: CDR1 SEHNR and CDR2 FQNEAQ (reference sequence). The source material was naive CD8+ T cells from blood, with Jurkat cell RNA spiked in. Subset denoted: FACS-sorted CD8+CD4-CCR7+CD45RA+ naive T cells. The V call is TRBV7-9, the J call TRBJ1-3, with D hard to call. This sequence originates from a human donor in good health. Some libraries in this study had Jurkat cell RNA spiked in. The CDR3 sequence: CASSGSVTHTIYF. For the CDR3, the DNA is TGTGCCAGCAGTGGTTCAGTGACTCACACCATATATTTT.